Presented here are 5 T cell receptor beta chains from one specimen sequenced in a study of early T cells in non-severe SARS-CoV-2 infection. TCRdb re-called the 5' RACE reads through MiXCR, storing one row per CDR3 protein. This sample yields 35,000 to 40,000 distinct CDR3 sequences, of which 5% to 6.5% are seen a single time; less than 8.5% belongs to the top ten. The sequencing input was whole blood. The receptors were sampled from an adult who was a healthcare worker with PCR-confirmed SARS-CoV-2 infection or an uninfected control (not recorded which).

In this sample, this clonotype turned up a few times. The V gene is TRBV5-1, the J gene TRBJ1-1; a weak D match, TRBD1 (6 bases). The V end lost 5 bases, the J end lost 6 bases, and 17 bases lay between the germline ends. CDR3 length equals 14 residues. Germline lookup yields CDR1 SGHRS and CDR2 YFSETQ. CDR3 sequence: CASRLSVQGSEAFF. DNA for the CDR3: TGCGCCAGCAGGCTATCGGTACAGGGTTCTGAAGCTTTCTTT.

This clonotype was detected a few times. This chain links TRBV7-9 with TRBJ2-1; TRBD1 matches at 8 bases. The J segment lost 3 bases and the V segment lost 4 bases, leaving 5 bases of the junction unmatched. CDR3 length: 15 residues. Per germline, CDR1 SEHNR and CDR2 FQNEAQ (reference sequence). CDR3 in DNA: TGTGCCAGCAGCTCTCAGGGGGCTCTCTACAATGAGCAGTTCTTC. Translated, it gives CASSSQGALYNEQFF.

The V call is TRBV10-3, the J call TRBJ1-3; unclear D gene. V lost 6 bases and J lost 0, with 6 bases in between. CDR1 ENHRY and CDR2 SYGVKD come from the germline V gene. The length of the CDR3 is 13 residues. The CDR3 loop reads CAIRPSSGNTIYF. For the CDR3, the DNA is TGTGCCATCAGGCCATCCTCTGGAAACACCATATATTTT.

This clonotype was counted ten times or more. The chain uses TRBV4-1 and TRBJ1-3; D not resolved. The CDR3 is 17 amino acids. Trimming removed 0 bases at V and 2 bases at J, with 14 bases between. Germline V lookup: CDR1 MGHRA, CDR2 YSYEKL. CDR3 DNA: TGCGCCAGCAGCCAAGATGGGGTGAAGTTCACTGGAAACACCATATATTTT. This codes for CASSQDGVKFTGNTIYF.

This clonotype was seen at least ten times. This chain uses TRBV11-2 with TRBJ1-5; TRBD1 matches 7 bases. V lost 5 bases to trimming and J lost 4 bases; unmatched junction nucleotides: 11. There are 16 residues in the CDR3. Germline lookup yields CDR1 SGHAT and CDR2 FQNNGV. As DNA, the CDR3 is TGTGCCAGCAGCAAAGGGACGAGGGGGCAAAATCAGCCCCAGCATTTT. Translating it yields CASSKGTRGQNQPQHF.